A single sample is the source of the 27 T cell receptor beta chains below, sequenced in a study of blood T cell repertoires in COVID-19. The table came from immunoSEQ multiplex PCR; TCRdb's copy has only in-frame clones and leaves some out. The sample yields approximately 99,000 clones, around 83% seen once. Sequencing was done on a sample of peripheral blood. All receptors derive from a woman between 65 and 79 years old with acute or convalescent COVID-19.

The chain has TRBV19 and TRBJ2-3, with D perhaps matching TRBD2 (6 bases). The CDR3 consists of 15 residues. Looked up from germline, CDR1 is LNHDA and CDR2 is SQIVND (reference sequence). V lost 3 bases, J lost 5 bases, and 15 bases lay in between. CDR3 DNA sequence: TGTGCCAGTAGTATGATGGGGGGAGTTGGAGATACGCAGTATTTT. Translating gives CASSMMGGVGDTQYF.

The chain employs TRBV4-1 and TRBJ2-5; the D is unclear. V was pared by 4 bases and J by 7 bases, with 10 bases between. The CDR3 sequence is 12 residues long. Germline assignment: CDR1 MGHRA and CDR2 YSYEKL. As DNA, the CDR3 is TGCGCCAGCAGCCTCGAGGTGGGGACCCAGTACTTC. Protein: CASSLEVGTQYF.

This chain joins TRBV19 and TRBJ1-5, with TRBD1 identical over 10 bases. Germline V gene lookup returns CDR1 LNHDA and CDR2 SQIVND (reference sequence). CDR3 length: 13 residues. Germline trimming cut 8 bases from V and 6 bases from J; bases unmatched to any gene: 4. CDR3 nucleotide sequence: TGTGCCAGTTCCCGGGACAGGGGTCAGCCCCAGCATTTT. Its protein is CASSRDRGQPQHF.

This chain links TRBV27 with TRBJ1-6; no clear D. CDR1 and CDR2 (germline): MNHEY, SMNVEV (reference sequence). The CDR3 runs 13 residues. Trimming removed 4 bases from V and 12 bases from J, with 13 bases in between. The CDR3 region is CASSSALKLPLHF. For the CDR3, the DNA is TGTGCCAGCAGTTCCGCACTCAAGTTACCCCTCCACTTT.

The chain uses TRBV29-1 and TRBJ2-4; weak D call: TRBD2 (6 bases). V gave up 0 bases and J gave up 0 bases, with 9 bases separating them. Germline loops: CDR1 SQVTM, CDR2 ANQGSEA. The CDR3 consists of 15 residues. The chain's CDR3 is CSVEDGGTAKNIQYF. The CDR3 DNA is TGCAGCGTTGAAGACGGGGGTACAGCCAAAAACATTCAGTACTTC.

V and J are TRBV11-2 and TRBJ2-3; 10 bases fit TRBD1. The CDR3 sequence is 15 residues long. In germline, CDR1 is SGHAT, CDR2 FQNNGV. The V and J ends lost 5 bases and 3 bases, in that order; junction bases with no gene match: 5. CDR3 amino acids: CASSPGTGVTDTQYF. CDR3 bases: TGTGCCAGCAGCCCCGGGACAGGGGTGACAGATACGCAGTATTTT.

The rearrangement joins TRBV7-9 to TRBJ2-2; D is ambiguous. Germline V gives CDR1 SEHNR, CDR2 FQNEAQ (reference sequence). This CDR3 is built from 17 residues. The V and J ends lost 5 bases and 7 bases respectively, with 23 bases between them. CDR3 sequence reads: CASSLTFSRLGNGELFF. The CDR3 DNA is TGTGCCAGCAGCCTCACATTTTCCAGGCTGGGTAACGGGGAGCTGTTTTTT.

V usage is TRBV9 and J usage is TRBJ1-6; possibly TRBD1 for D (6 bases). V was trimmed by 2 bases and J by 2 bases, leaving 8 bases between them. The CDR3 has 15 residues. Germline V gene lookup returns CDR1 SGDLS and CDR2 YYNGEE. CDR3 DNA sequence: TGTGCCAGCAGCGTTTCAGGGGCCTATAATTCACCCCTCCACTTT. It codes for CASSVSGAYNSPLHF.

This chain uses TRBV10-2 with TRBJ2-7; D is unresolved. The CDR3 covers 14 residues. Trimming cost V 4 bases and J 1 base, with 11 bases left between them. Germline CDR1 reads WSHSY; CDR2 reads SAAADI. The CDR3 region is CASSVEPESYEQYF. The CDR3 bases are TGCGCCAGCAGTGTGGAGCCGGAATCCTACGAGCAGTACTTC.

Only a few counts were recorded for this clone. Other DNA sequences in the sample encode the same CDR3. J is TRBJ1-3 and V is TRBV2, with D perhaps TRBD1 (6 bases). The CDR3 sequence is 15 residues long. CDR1 is SNHLY and CDR2 is FYNNEI in the germline V gene. The V and J ends lost 5 bases and 4 bases respectively, with 15 bases between them. The chain's CDR3 is CASSSTGLSGNTIYF. CDR3 nucleotide sequence: TGTGCCAGCAGTTCCACAGGGCTCTCCGGAAACACCATATATTTT.

This chain connects TRBV7-8 to TRBJ1-4, with TRBD1 as a possible D gene (6 bases). With 4 bases removed from V and 3 bases from J, the gap between germline ends came to 18 bases. In germline, CDR1 is SGHVS, CDR2 FQNEAQ. This CDR3 comprises 17 residues. CDR3 residues: CASSSPPGAFANEKLFF. CDR3 nucleotide sequence: TGTGCCAGCAGCTCACCTCCAGGGGCGTTTGCTAATGAAAAACTGTTTTTT.

The chain uses TRBV18 and TRBJ1-1; TRBD1 might be the D (6 bases). Germline V gene data show CDR1 as KGHSH and CDR2 as LQKENI. The length of the CDR3 is 15 residues. Trimming pared 0 bases from V and 0 bases from J, leaving 8 bases between. The CDR3 region is CASSPPSGVNTEAFF. The DNA of the CDR3 is TGTGCCAGCTCACCACCGTCAGGGGTGAACACTGAAGCTTTCTTT.

The rearrangement links TRBV28 to TRBJ1-5; TRBD1 matches 12 bases. In germline, CDR1 is MDHEN, CDR2 SYDVKM. CDR3 size: 18 residues. V shed 5 bases and J 1 base; nucleotides not matched to a gene: 9. DNA of the CDR3: TGTGCCAGCAGTATCACCGGGACAGGGGGCGGGAGCAATCAGCCCCAGCATTTT. Its translation is CASSITGTGGGSNQPQHF.

V usage is TRBV7-3 and J usage is TRBJ1-1, with 12 bases fitting TRBD1. Trimming at V came to 2 bases and at J to 1 base, leaving 11 bases not matched to a gene. The CDR3 length is 19 residues. Per germline, CDR1 SGHTA and CDR2 FQGTGA. The DNA for the CDR3 is TGTGCCAGCAGCTTAGTTCTGCCCCGGGACAGGGGGCGGAACACTGAAGCTTTCTTT. Translated: CASSLVLPRDRGRNTEAFF.

The V gene is TRBV19, the J gene TRBJ1-1, with TRBD1 as a possible D gene (6 bases). This CDR3 comprises 13 residues. Per germline, CDR1 LNHDA and CDR2 SQIVND (reference sequence). V was cut by 4 bases and J by 10 bases, with 16 bases left in between. The CDR3 nucleotides are TGTGCCAGTAGTACAGGACCACAGGGAAGAGCTTTCTTT. Translation gives CASSTGPQGRAFF.

The chain has TRBV7-8 and TRBJ2-5; 8 positions match TRBD2. Germline CDR1 and CDR2: SGHVS and FQNEAQ. The CDR3 is made up of 15 amino acids. J gave up 4 bases and V 2 bases, and 6 bases lay outside the gene matches. The CDR3 nucleotides read TGTGCCAGCAGCTTAAACGGGGGGGCCGTAGAGACCCAGTACTTC. Translation: CASSLNGGAVETQYF.

This clone has just one count. This chain connects TRBV30 to TRBJ1-3; 8 bases map to TRBD1. The germline gives CDR1 GTSNPN, CDR2 SVGIG (reference sequence). CDR3 length equals 16 residues. With 3 bases clipped from V and 4 bases from J, the junction kept 11 bases outside the gene matches. CDR3 in amino acids: CAWSPLSRGRGNTIYF. The DNA for the CDR3 is TGTGCCTGGAGCCCCCTCTCCAGGGGGCGCGGAAACACCATATATTTT.

V is TRBV5-1 and J is TRBJ2-3; D is possibly TRBD2 (6 bases). V gave up 4 bases and J gave up 2 bases, with 11 bases separating them. Per germline, CDR1 SGHRS and CDR2 YFSETQ. This CDR3 contains 14 residues. CDR3 nucleotide sequence: TGCGCCAGCAGCCCGGGACTCACCACAGATACGCAGTATTTT. Amino acid sequence: CASSPGLTTDTQYF.

The chain has TRBV29-1 and TRBJ2-7; possible D gene TRBD2, 6 bases. V shed 5 bases and J shed 7 bases, with 18 bases lying between them. The CDR3 has 13 residues. CDR1 and CDR2 from the germline V gene are SQVTM and ANQGSEA. The chain's CDR3 is CSVSVSGSREQYF. CDR3 bases: TGCAGCGTTTCAGTCTCCGGGAGTCGGGAGCAGTACTTC.

This rearrangement joins TRBV5-1 to TRBJ2-5, with 13 bases that match TRBD2. Looked up from germline, CDR1 is SGHRS and CDR2 is YFSETQ. The CDR3 covers 17 residues. The V and J ends lost 4 bases and 5 bases, in that order; junction bases with no gene match: 11. The DNA for the CDR3 is TGCGCCAGCAGCACTGGACTAGCGGGGGCCCGAGCTGAGACCCAGTACTTC. Translated: CASSTGLAGARAETQYF.

The V call is TRBV5-4, the J call TRBJ2-5, with D uncertain. Germline V lookup: CDR1 SGHNT, CDR2 YYREEE (reference sequence). This CDR3 contains 13 residues. V was pared by 0 bases and J by 2 bases, with 5 bases between. The CDR3 sequence: CASSLVPQETQYF. For the CDR3, the DNA is TGTGCCAGCAGCTTGGTCCCGCAAGAGACCCAGTACTTC.

The CDR3 nucleotides are TGTGCCAGCTCACCAGACAGATCAAGCAATCAGCCCCAGCATTTT. This gives the protein CASSPDRSSNQPQHF. J is TRBJ1-5 and V is TRBV18, with a weak D call TRBD1 (5 bases). Between the trimmed V and J ends, which lost 2 bases and 1 base, there was a span of 9 bases. This CDR3 has 15 amino acids. The germline CDR1 and CDR2 sequences are KGHSH and LQKENI.

The rearrangement uses TRBV7-9 and TRBJ2-3, with a tentative D call TRBD2 (6 bases). Trimming stripped 3 bases from V and 3 bases from J, with 13 bases between. The CDR3 loop spans 15 amino acids. CDR1 is SEHNR and CDR2 is FQNEAQ in the germline V gene (reference sequence). The CDR3, as DNA: TGTGCCAGCAGCTTGAGAGACGGGAGAACAGATACGCAGTATTTT. It translates to CASSLRDGRTDTQYF.

The chain links TRBV19 to TRBJ1-5; TRBD1 matches at 10 bases. Trimming at V came to 7 bases and at J to 3 bases, leaving 6 bases not matched to a gene. Germline-derived CDR1 and CDR2 are LNHDA and SQIVND (reference sequence). This CDR3 has 15 amino acids. CDR3 in amino acids: CASTPGQGDNQPQHF. CDR3 nucleotides: TGTGCCAGTACCCCAGGACAGGGGGACAATCAGCCCCAGCATTTT.

The chain employs TRBV4-1 and TRBJ1-2; D is possibly TRBD1 (6 bases). V was pared by 1 base and J by 5 bases, with 17 bases between. Germline V CDR1 and CDR2: MGHRA, YSYEKL. The CDR3 totals 16 residues. The CDR3 sequence is CASSQAPGQKSYGYTF. The CDR3 nucleotides are TGCGCCAGCAGCCAAGCCCCAGGACAGAAATCATATGGCTACACCTTC.

This chain connects TRBV5-1 to TRBJ1-4; D is undetermined. Per the germline V gene, CDR1 is SGHRS and CDR2 is YFSETQ. V lost 1 base and J lost 7, with 14 bases in between. The CDR3 runs to 15 residues. Here the CDR3 reads CASSLSKAGTEKLFF. CDR3 bases: TGCGCCAGCAGCTTGAGTAAAGCGGGTACTGAAAAACTGTTTTTT.

The rearrangement uses TRBV7-2 and TRBJ2-5; D perhaps matches TRBD2 (7 bases). The CDR3 runs to 17 residues. V lost 5 bases and J lost 2, with 21 bases in between. Germline V gives CDR1 SGHTA, CDR2 FQGNSA. The CDR3 region has the DNA TGTGCCAGCAGCCCCCTACCGTGGGGGGGCAGACAAGAGACCCAGTACTTC. Translation: CASSPLPWGGRQETQYF. The entire variable domain, with the rest obtained from reference TRBV7-2 and TRBJ2-5, is as follows: GAGVSQSPSNKVTEKGKDVELRCDPISGHTALYWYRQSLGQGLEFLIYFQGNSAPDKSGLPSDRFSAERTGGSVSTLTIQRTQQEDSAVYLCASSPLPWGGRQETQYFGPGTRLLVL.